The 20 T cell receptor beta chains below come from one sample, sequenced in a study of CD8 T cells in ankylosing spondylitis. One entry per CDR3 protein results from TCRdb running MiXCR on the 5' RACE reads. This table has under 450,000 distinct CDR3 sequences, approximately 22% appearing once. Sequences were obtained from blood, either unsorted or a sorted T cell fraction (not recorded which). The origin of the receptors is a male donor with ankylosing spondylitis or in good health (not recorded which).

J is TRBJ2-3 and V is TRBV24-1; D is ambiguous. Trimming took 6 bases from V and 3 from J, leaving 6 bases between them. The CDR3 is 12 amino acids. Germline assignment: CDR1 KGHDR and CDR2 SFDVKD. The CDR3 nucleotides read TGTGCCACCAGTCAAAGAACAGATACGCAGTATTTT. It translates to CATSQRTDTQYF.

This clonotype has just a few counts. A junction boundary mismatches the germline segment, possibly from a read error. This sequence joins TRBV7-9 and TRBJ2-1, with 9 bases that match TRBD1. The CDR3 sequence is 15 residues long. CDR1 is SEHNR and CDR2 is FQNEAQ in the germline V gene (reference sequence). The CDR3 spells CASSLGTGSFNEQFF. The CDR3 DNA reads as TGTGCCAGCAGCTTGGGGACAGGGTCCTTCAATGAGCAGTTCTTC.

This rearrangement joins TRBV15 to TRBJ2-2; D might be TRBD1 (6 bases). Germline V gives CDR1 LNHNV, CDR2 YYDKDF (reference sequence). Trimming pared 1 base from V and 6 bases from J, leaving 15 bases between. The CDR3 is made up of 16 amino acids. CDR3 amino acids: CATSRAGDSLPGELFF. CDR3 DNA sequence: TGTGCCACCAGCAGAGCAGGGGATTCCCTCCCCGGGGAGCTGTTTTTT.

This clonotype has a handful of counts. The rearrangement links TRBV27 to TRBJ2-7; D uncertain. CDR3 size: 13 residues. Per the germline V gene, CDR1 is MNHEY and CDR2 is SMNVEV (reference sequence). Trimming took off 5 bases at V and 2 bases at J, with 10 bases between the two ends. The CDR3 reads CASSPTVAYEQYF. CDR3 in DNA: TGTGCCAGCAGTCCAACCGTAGCCTACGAGCAGTACTTC.

This clonotype appeared a single time. The rearrangement joins TRBV7-8 to TRBJ2-7, with TRBD1 matching 7 bases. Germline V gene sequence: CDR1 SGHVS, CDR2 FQNEAQ. After removal of 2 bases from V and 0 bases from J, the junction contained 16 bases not matched to a gene. This CDR3 has 19 residues. The CDR3 sequence is CASSLISPGTDSSSYEQYF. For the CDR3, the DNA is TGTGCCAGCAGCTTAATCTCCCCCGGGACAGATTCCAGCTCCTACGAGCAGTACTTC.

V and J are TRBV6-1 and TRBJ2-3; the match to TRBD2 covers 7 bases. The germline V gene has CDR1 MNHNS and CDR2 SASEGT. The CDR3 is 14 amino acids. The ends lost 6 bases at V and 5 bases at J; junction bases unmatched: 8. The CDR3 DNA reads TGTGCCAGCAGAAGAATCGGGACTAAAGATACGCAGTATTTT. This translates into CASRRIGTKDTQYF.

This clonotype was observed a few times. V is TRBV28 and J is TRBJ2-1, with D possibly being TRBD1 or TRBD2 (5 bases each). Trimming removed 6 bases at V and 8 bases at J, with 23 bases between. The CDR3 is 16 amino acids. Germline CDR1 MDHEN, CDR2 SYDVKM. This CDR3 is CASRGLVGTLADEQFF. As DNA, the CDR3 is TGTGCCAGCAGAGGCTTGGTCGGGACCCTAGCCGATGAGCAGTTCTTC.

The chain uses TRBV12-3 or TRBV12-4 and TRBJ1-2; the D is unclear. Deletions cut 4 bases from V and 8 bases from J, with 8 bases between. This CDR3 spans 11 amino acids. Written as DNA, the CDR3 is TGTGCCAGCAGTTCGGATTGCGGCTACACCTTC. Translation gives CASSSDCGYTF.

The chain carries TRBV6-5 and TRBJ2-3; D unresolved. The V and J ends lost 0 bases and 1 base respectively, with 17 bases between them. This CDR3 is 18 amino acids long. Germline V gives CDR1 MNHEY, CDR2 SVGAGI. CDR3 region: CASSYSSPPDKGTDTQYF. Written as DNA, the CDR3 is TGTGCCAGCAGTTACTCCTCCCCGCCAGATAAAGGCACAGATACGCAGTATTTT.

The chain carries TRBV30 and TRBJ2-7; no firm D call. V was shortened by 3 bases and J by 2 bases, with 5 bases between the two germline ends. From germline, CDR1 is GTSNPN and CDR2 SVGIG (reference sequence). The CDR3 loop spans 11 amino acids. CDR3 protein: CAWSATYEQYF. The CDR3 DNA follows: TGTGCCTGGAGCGCAACCTACGAGCAGTACTTC.

This clonotype was seen a handful of times. V gene TRBV4-1 combines with J gene TRBJ2-1; D is perhaps TRBD1 or TRBD2 (5 bases each). Germline CDR1 and CDR2: MGHRA and YSYEKL. The CDR3 spans 18 residues. V was trimmed by 0 bases and J by 3 bases, leaving 18 bases between them. This chain's CDR3 is CASSQDPVGTVLYNEQFF. CDR3 nucleotides: TGCGCCAGCAGCCAAGATCCGGTAGGGACCGTCCTCTACAATGAGCAGTTCTTC.

This clonotype was seen more than once but under ten times. V gene TRBV28 combines with J gene TRBJ2-7; 10 positions agree with TRBD1. V gave up 5 bases and J gave up 6 bases; unmatched junction bases: 13. The CDR3 has 16 residues. Germline assignment: CDR1 MDHEN and CDR2 SYDVKM. The CDR3 region is CASSALPGQGVGEQYF. In nucleotides, the CDR3 is TGTGCCAGCAGTGCTCTCCCCGGACAGGGGGTTGGCGAGCAGTACTTC.

Regarding this clonotype: One end of the junction varies from germline; a read error may be responsible. The chain is built from TRBV19 and TRBJ2-4; 9 bases are a match to TRBD2. Germline V CDR1 and CDR2: LNHDA, SQIVND (reference sequence). The CDR3 runs to 20 residues. This chain's CDR3 is CASSMVPPGLAPVAINIQYF. In nucleotides, the CDR3 is TGTGCCAGTAGTATGGTTCCCCCGGGACTAGCACCCGTAGCCATAAACATTCAGTACTTC.

The chain employs TRBV11-2 and TRBJ2-5; D is unresolved. Germline V lookup: CDR1 SGHAT, CDR2 FQNNGV. The ends were cut back, 3 bases at V and 5 bases at J, with 16 bases in the middle. The CDR3 has 15 amino acids. The CDR3 DNA is TGTGCCAGCAGCTTGTCGCGACTGACTTGGGAGACCCAGTACTTC. Translation gives CASSLSRLTWETQYF.

The V and J genes are TRBV5-5 and TRBJ2-1, with 7 bases lining up with TRBD1. V dropped 1 base and J dropped 5; count of bases not matched to a gene: 9. Germline CDR1 SGHKS, CDR2 YYEKEE (reference sequence). The CDR3 extends over 16 amino acids. CDR3 nucleotides: TGTGCCAGCAGCTTGTCAACTCGGACAGGTAACAATGAGCAGTTCTTC. Translation: CASSLSTRTGNNEQFF.

This clonotype was seen a few times. The V call is TRBV6-5, the J call TRBJ2-7; 7 positions match TRBD1. CDR1 and CDR2 from the germline V gene are MNHEY and SVGAGI. There are 15 residues in the CDR3. The ends lost 0 bases at V and 4 bases at J; junction bases unmatched: 6. Here the CDR3 reads CASSYSRGQMYEQYF. The CDR3 nucleotides read TGTGCCAGCAGTTACTCGAGGGGACAGATGTACGAGCAGTACTTC.

The chain couples TRBV4-1 to TRBJ2-7; D gene uncertain. Trimming stripped 1 base from V and 2 bases from J, with 18 bases between. This CDR3 has 17 residues. Per the germline V gene, CDR1 is MGHRA and CDR2 is YSYEKL. The DNA of the CDR3 is TGCGCCAGCAGCCAAGGGACCTCCGGCTGGATCCCCTACGAGCAGTACTTC. It codes for CASSQGTSGWIPYEQYF.

The V call is TRBV6-9, the J call TRBJ2-5, with D possibly matching TRBD1 (5 bases). The CDR3 covers 13 residues. Germline V gives CDR1 MNHGY, CDR2 SVAAGI. Trimming shortened V by 4 bases and J by 5 bases, and 11 bases separated the two germline ends. In DNA form, the CDR3 reads TGTGCCAGCAGTTTCAGGGTGGTCGAGACCCAGTACTTC. The encoded protein is CASSFRVVETQYF.

The CDR3 loop reads CASSNGQMNTEAFF. CDR3 coding DNA: TGTGCCAGCAGCAACGGACAGATGAACACTGAAGCTTTCTTT. The gene calls are TRBV7-9 and TRBJ1-1, with a weak D call TRBD1 (6 bases). Germline loops: CDR1 SEHNR, CDR2 FQNEAQ (reference sequence). The CDR3 spans 14 residues. The V gene lost 5 bases and the J gene lost 0 bases, with 10 bases spanning the gap. Looking up the rest from reference TRBV7-9 and TRBJ1-1 gives the full variable domain: DTGVSQNPRHKITKRGQNVTFRCDPISEHNRLYWYRQTLGQGPEFLTYFQNEAQLEKSRLLSDRFSAERPKGSFSTLEIQRTEQGDSAMYLCASSNGQMNTEAFFGQGTRLTVV.

J is TRBJ2-7 and V is TRBV6-6, with D unresolved. This CDR3 contains 13 residues. Germline V gene lookup returns CDR1 MNHNY and CDR2 SVGAGI (reference sequence). V lost 7 bases and J lost 3, with 13 bases in between. CDR3 DNA: TGTGCCAGCACCAAGGCACAAATCTACGAGCAGTACTTC. Residues: CASTKAQIYEQYF.